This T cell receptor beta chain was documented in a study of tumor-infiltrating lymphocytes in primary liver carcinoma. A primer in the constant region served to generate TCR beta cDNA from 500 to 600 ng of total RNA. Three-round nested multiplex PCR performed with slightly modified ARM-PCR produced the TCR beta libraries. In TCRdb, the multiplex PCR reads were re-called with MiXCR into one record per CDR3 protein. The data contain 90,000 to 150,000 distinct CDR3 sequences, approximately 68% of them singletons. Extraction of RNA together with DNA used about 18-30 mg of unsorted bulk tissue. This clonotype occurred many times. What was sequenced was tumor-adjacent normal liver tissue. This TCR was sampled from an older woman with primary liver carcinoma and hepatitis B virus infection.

Written as DNA, the CDR3 is TGTGCCAGCAGCGGGGGTGGACGTTCGAGCGGGAGGACCCAACTAGCCAAAAACATTCAGTACTTC. Its translation is CASSGGGRSSGRTQLAKNIQYF. The chain couples TRBV5-6 to TRBJ2-4; 9 nucleotides match TRBD2. Germline V CDR1 and CDR2: SGHDT, YYEEEE. V lost 4 bases to trimming and J lost 0 bases; unmatched junction nucleotides: 23. This CDR3 has 22 residues.